This T cell receptor (beta chain) stems from a study of prognosis after radiotherapy for stage I lung cancer. Study outcomes and limitations: Patients with metastases reportedly showed TRBV and TRBJ gene usage that differed from patients without metastases.

With two-round multiplex PCR, TCR beta CDR3 sequences were amplified from genomic DNA. The first PCR round targeted every TRBV and TRBJ gene with specific primers. MiXCR, applied by TCRdb to the multiplex PCR reads, yields one record per CDR3 protein. This repertoire shows about 31,000 distinct CDR3 sequences, 35% to 45% found once; its top ten account for just over 15%. Details on this clonotype: What it binds is not known. With a much larger clone just one base away, this may be a read error.

This CDR3 is built from 12 residues. Germline CDR1 MNHNS, CDR2 SASEGT. Blood was drawn (approximately 5.8 milliliters of peripheral blood) at each of two time points. This TCR came from a donor at least 50 years old with non-small cell lung cancer. The chain joins TRBV6-1 to TRBJ1-6; D gene uncertain. The sample here was PBMCs, taken before or after stereotactic body radiation therapy (not recorded which). The CDR3 is CASSFGNSPFHF. The CDR3 coding sequence is TGTGCCAGCTCATTTGGAAATTCACCCTTCCACTTT.